The present T cell receptor (beta chain) was sequenced within a study of T cell changes during pregnancy in multiple sclerosis. The data were produced by immunoSEQ multiplex PCR, yet TCRdb's version contains in-frame clones alone and is incomplete. Of about 14,000 clones listed, roughly 90% are singletons. This CDR3 is 17 amino acids long. Trimming removed 0 bases from V and 7 bases from J, with 19 bases in between. The germline V gene encodes CDR1 MNHEY and CDR2 SMNVEV (reference sequence). The source material was CD8+ T cells from peripheral blood mononuclear cells, sampled after pregnancy. The TCR was taken from a female donor in good health, enrolled as a control in a pregnancy study. This chain joins TRBV27 and TRBJ1-5; tentative D call: TRBD1 (6 bases). The CDR3 coding sequence is TGTGCCAGCAGTTTATCAGGGCGCGGGGGGGGGCTGCAGCCCCAGCATTTT. Protein product: CASSLSGRGGGLQPQHF.